Sequencing of this T cell receptor (beta chain) was carried out in a study of blood T cells in healthy people across ages. Overall study context: Per two T cells, about one barcoded beta molecule was captured through template switching. Study-level findings and limits: A strong correlation was found between TCR beta diversity and the percentage of naive T cells.

A sample-barcoded 5' primer and a J-beta primer mix were used in a second PCR of roughly 6 to 11 cycles. All cDNA molecules were each tagged by a template-switch adaptor with 12 random nucleotides. All samples gave at least 3 million CDR3-containing paired-end reads. A single record per CDR3 protein comes from TCRdb applying MiXCR to the 5' RACE reads. The repertoire holds more than 800,000 distinct CDR3 sequences, 45% seen once, with under 20% in the top ten. From germline, CDR1 is WSHSY and CDR2 SAAADI. The CDR3 length is 14 residues. After removal of 7 bases from V and 3 bases from J, the junction contained 3 bases not matched to a gene. A few counts support this clonotype. Its specificity is not known.

The sequence came from a woman in her sixties or seventies in good health. The sequenced sample was blood. The chain uses TRBV10-2 and TRBJ2-1; 10 bases are shared with TRBD2. CDR3 sequence reads: CASKLAGNYNEQFF. CDR3 nucleotide sequence: TGCGCCAGCAAACTAGCGGGAAACTACAATGAGCAGTTCTTC.